This T cell receptor (beta chain) was sequenced for a study of shared clonotypes between healthy human individuals. V lost 8 bases and J 1 base, leaving 12 bases between the germline ends. CDR1 and CDR2 (germline): ENHRY, SYGVKD. The CDR3 spans 14 residues. About this clone itself: The antigen remains unidentified.

The method was immunoSEQ multiplex PCR; TCRdb's version includes in-frame clones alone and lacks a portion of them. The repertoire holds some 1,600,000 clones, 95% to 99% seen once, with approximately 0.44% in the top ten. Notes on the study in general: Naive subsets typically showed greater estimated richness than memory subsets.

The sequenced sample consisted of naive CD4+ T cells sorted from blood. The subset was: CD45RA+ positively selected. The chain has TRBV10-3 and TRBJ2-4; D may be TRBD1 (6 bases). The origin of this receptor is a man aged 25 to 45 in good health. The CDR3 DNA reads TGTGCCATCGGACAAGGACAGGCCAAAAACATTCAGTACTTC. This encodes CAIGQGQAKNIQYF.